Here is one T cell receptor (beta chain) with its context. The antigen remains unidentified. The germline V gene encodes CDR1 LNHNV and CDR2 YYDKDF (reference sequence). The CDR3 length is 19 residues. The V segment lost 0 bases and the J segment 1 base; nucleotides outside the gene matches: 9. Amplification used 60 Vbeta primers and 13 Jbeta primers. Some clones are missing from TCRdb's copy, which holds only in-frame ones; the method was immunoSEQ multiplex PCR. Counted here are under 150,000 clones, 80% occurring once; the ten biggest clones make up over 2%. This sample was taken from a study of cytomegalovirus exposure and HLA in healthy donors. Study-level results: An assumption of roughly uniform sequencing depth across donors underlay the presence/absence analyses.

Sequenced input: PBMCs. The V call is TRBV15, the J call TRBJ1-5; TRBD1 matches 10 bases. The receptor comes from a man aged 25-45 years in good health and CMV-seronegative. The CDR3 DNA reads TGTGCCACCAGCAGAGACCGAGGGACAGGGGAGTACAGCAATCAGCCCCAGCATTTT. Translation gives CATSRDRGTGEYSNQPQHF. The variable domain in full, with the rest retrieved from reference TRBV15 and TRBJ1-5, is DAMVIQNPRYQVTQFGKPVTLSCSQTLNHNVMYWYQQKSSQAPKLLFHYYDKDFNNEADTPDNFQSRRPNTSFCFLDIRSPGLGDTAMYLCATSRDRGTGEYSNQPQHFGDGTRLSIL.